The present T cell receptor (beta chain) was sequenced within a study of OX40 agonist ivuxolimab in advanced cancers. Study background: Partial responses were seen in three patients, one with hepatocellular carcinoma and two with cutaneous melanoma.

Trimming removed 0 bases at V and 4 bases at J, with 9 bases between. Germline CDR1 reads SQVTM; CDR2 reads ANQGSEA. This CDR3 spans 13 amino acids. Concerning this clone itself: Its antigen is as yet unknown.

The protocol was immunoSEQ multiplex PCR, while the TCRdb copy is restricted to in-frame clones and leaves out a portion. This table has 70,000 or so clones, approximately 86% appearing once. Study results and caveats: At doses 0.1 to 3.0 mg/kg, CD4+ and CD8+ clones expanded.

The chain combines TRBV29-1 with TRBJ1-1; D remains ambiguous. Source: CD4+ or CD8+ T cells sorted from blood, taken in a trial of the OX40 agonist ivuxolimab. The TCR comes from an adult with an advanced solid tumor such as melanoma, head and neck, liver or kidney cancer. The CDR3 sequence: CSVEDQQTTEAFF. The DNA of the CDR3 is TGCAGCGTTGAAGATCAGCAGACCACTGAAGCTTTCTTT.